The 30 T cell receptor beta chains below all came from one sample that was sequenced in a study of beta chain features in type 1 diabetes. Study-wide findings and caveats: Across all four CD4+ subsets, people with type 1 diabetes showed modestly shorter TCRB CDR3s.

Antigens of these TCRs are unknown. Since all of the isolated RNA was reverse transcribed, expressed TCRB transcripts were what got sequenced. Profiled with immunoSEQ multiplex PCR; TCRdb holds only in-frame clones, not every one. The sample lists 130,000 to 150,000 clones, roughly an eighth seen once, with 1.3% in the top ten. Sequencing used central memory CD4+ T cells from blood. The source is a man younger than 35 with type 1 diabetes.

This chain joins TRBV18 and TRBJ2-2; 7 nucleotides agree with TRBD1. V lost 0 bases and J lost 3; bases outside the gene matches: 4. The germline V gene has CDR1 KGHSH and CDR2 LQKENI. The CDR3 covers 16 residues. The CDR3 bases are TGTGCCAGCTCACCACCGGGACAGAGGGACACCGGGGAGCTGTTTTTT. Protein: CASSPPGQRDTGELFF. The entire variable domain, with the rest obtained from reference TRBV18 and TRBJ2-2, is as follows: NAGVMQNPRHLVRRRGQEARLRCSPMKGHSHVYWYRQLPEEGLKFMVYLQKENIIDESGMPKERFSAEFPKEGPSILRIQQVVRGDSAAYFCASSPPGQRDTGELFFGEGSRLTVL.

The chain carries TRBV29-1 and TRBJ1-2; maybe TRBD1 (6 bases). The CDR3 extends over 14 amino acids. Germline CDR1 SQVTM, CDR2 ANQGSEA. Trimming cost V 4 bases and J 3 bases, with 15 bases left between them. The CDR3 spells CSVATGRSDYGYTF. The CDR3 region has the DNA TGCAGCGTTGCTACAGGGCGCAGTGACTATGGCTACACCTTC.

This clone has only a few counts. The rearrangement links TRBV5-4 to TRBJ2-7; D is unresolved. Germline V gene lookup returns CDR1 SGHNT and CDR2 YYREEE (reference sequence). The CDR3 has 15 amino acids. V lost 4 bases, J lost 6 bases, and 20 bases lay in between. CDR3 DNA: TGTGCCAGCAGCCAAGGATTAACTACTGTGGGCGAGCAGTACTTC. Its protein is CASSQGLTTVGEQYF.

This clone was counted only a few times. In DNA, the CDR3 is TGCGCCAGCAGTGGGGACAGGGACGAGCAGTACTTC. Translation: CASSGDRDEQYF. V and J are TRBV10-2 and TRBJ2-7; TRBD1 agrees at 9 bases. Germline lookup yields CDR1 WSHSY and CDR2 SAAADI. V lost 4 bases to trimming and J lost 5 bases; unmatched junction nucleotides: 0. The CDR3 is made up of 12 amino acids.

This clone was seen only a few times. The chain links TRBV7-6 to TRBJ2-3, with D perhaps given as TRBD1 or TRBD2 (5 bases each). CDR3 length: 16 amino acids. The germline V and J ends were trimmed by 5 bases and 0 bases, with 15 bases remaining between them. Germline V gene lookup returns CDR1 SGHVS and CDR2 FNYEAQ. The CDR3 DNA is TGTGCCAGCAGCCCCGAGGGACCCTCTAGCACAGATACGCAGTATTTT. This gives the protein CASSPEGPSSTDTQYF.

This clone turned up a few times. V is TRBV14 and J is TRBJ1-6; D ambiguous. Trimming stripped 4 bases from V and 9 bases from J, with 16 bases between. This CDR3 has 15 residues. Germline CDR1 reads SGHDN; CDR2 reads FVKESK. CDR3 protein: CASSRAVGLGSPLHF. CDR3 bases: TGTGCCAGCAGCCGAGCGGTTGGTTTGGGTTCACCCCTCCACTTT.

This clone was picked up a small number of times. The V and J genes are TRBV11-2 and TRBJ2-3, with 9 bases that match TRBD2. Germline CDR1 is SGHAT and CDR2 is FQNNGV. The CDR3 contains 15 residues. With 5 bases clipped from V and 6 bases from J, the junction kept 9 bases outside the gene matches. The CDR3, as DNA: TGTGCCAGCAGCCTACAGGCGGGGGGGGCGGATACGCAGTATTTT. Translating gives CASSLQAGGADTQYF.

DNA for the CDR3: TGTGCCATCACGGGCGATCCGTCTTACGAGCAGTACTTC. Translation: CAITGDPSYEQYF. The chain has TRBV10-3 and TRBJ2-7; D is unclear. The CDR3 runs to 13 residues. The V end lost 7 bases, the J end lost 4 bases, and 14 bases lay between the germline ends. The V gene's germline CDR1 is ENHRY and CDR2 SYGVKD.

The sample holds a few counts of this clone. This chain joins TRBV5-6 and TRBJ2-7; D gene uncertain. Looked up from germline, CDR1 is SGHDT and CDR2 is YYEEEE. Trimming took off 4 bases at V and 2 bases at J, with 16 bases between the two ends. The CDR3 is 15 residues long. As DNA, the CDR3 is TGTGCCAGCAGCCCTTTTGGCGGCGAAGCCTACGAGCAGTACTTC. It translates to CASSPFGGEAYEQYF.

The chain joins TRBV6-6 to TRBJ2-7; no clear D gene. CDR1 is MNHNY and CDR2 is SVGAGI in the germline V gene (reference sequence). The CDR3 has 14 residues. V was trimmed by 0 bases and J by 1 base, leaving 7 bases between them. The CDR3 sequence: CASSYSRGSYEQYF. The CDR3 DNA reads TGTGCCAGCAGTTACTCGAGAGGATCCTACGAGCAGTACTTC.

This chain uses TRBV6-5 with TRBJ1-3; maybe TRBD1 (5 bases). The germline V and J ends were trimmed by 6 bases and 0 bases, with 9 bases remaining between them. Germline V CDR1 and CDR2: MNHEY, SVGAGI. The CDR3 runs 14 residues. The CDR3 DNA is TGTGCCAGCAGGAGAGGGGTCTCTGGAAACACCATATATTTT. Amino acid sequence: CASRRGVSGNTIYF.

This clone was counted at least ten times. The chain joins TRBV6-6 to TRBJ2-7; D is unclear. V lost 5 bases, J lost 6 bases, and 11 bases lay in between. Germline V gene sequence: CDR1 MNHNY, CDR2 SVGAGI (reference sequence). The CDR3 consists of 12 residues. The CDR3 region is CASSPSPLEQYF. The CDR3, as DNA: TGTGCCAGCAGTCCATCACCCCTCGAGCAGTACTTC.

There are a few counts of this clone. CDR3: CASSVELNTDTQYF. The CDR3 nucleotides read TGTGCCAGTAGTGTCGAGCTTAACACAGATACGCAGTATTTT. This rearrangement joins TRBV19 to TRBJ2-3; D ambiguous. Trimming shortened V by 5 bases and J by 2 bases, and 11 bases separated the two germline ends. There are 14 residues in the CDR3. The germline V gene has CDR1 LNHDA and CDR2 SQIVND (reference sequence).

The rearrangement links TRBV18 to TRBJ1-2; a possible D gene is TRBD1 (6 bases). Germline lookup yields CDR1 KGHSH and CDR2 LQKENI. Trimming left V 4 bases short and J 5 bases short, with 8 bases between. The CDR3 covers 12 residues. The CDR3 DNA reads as TGTGCCAGCTCACAGGACAGATATGGCTACACCTTC. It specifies CASSQDRYGYTF.

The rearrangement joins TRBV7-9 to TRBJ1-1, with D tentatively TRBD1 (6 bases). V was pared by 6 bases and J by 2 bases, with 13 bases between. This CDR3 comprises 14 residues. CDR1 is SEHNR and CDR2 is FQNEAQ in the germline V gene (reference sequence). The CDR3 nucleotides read TGTGCCAGCAGTCCCTGGACAGAAAACACTGAAGCTTTCTTT. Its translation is CASSPWTENTEAFF.

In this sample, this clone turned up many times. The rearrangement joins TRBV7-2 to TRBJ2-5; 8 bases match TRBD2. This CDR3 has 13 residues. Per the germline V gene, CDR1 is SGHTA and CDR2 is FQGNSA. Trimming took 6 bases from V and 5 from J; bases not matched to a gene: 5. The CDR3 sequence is CASRRLATETQYF. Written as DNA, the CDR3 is TGTGCCAGCAGGAGACTAGCGACGGAGACCCAGTACTTC. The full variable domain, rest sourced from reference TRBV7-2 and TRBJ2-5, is GAGVSQSPSNKVTEKGKDVELRCDPISGHTALYWYRQSLGQGLEFLIYFQGNSAPDKSGLPSDRFSAERTGGSVSTLTIQRTQQEDSAVYLCASRRLATETQYFGPGTRLLVL.

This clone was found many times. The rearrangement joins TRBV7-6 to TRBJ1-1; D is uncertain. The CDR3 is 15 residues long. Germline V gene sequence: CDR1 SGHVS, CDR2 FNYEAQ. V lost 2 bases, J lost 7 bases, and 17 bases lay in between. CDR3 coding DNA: TGTGCCAGCAGCTTATACCAACGGCCATTGAGTGAAGCTTTCTTT. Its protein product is CASSLYQRPLSEAFF.

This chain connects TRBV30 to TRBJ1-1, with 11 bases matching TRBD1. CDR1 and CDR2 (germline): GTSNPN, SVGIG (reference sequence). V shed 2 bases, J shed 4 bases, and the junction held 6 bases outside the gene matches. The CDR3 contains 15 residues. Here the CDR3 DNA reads TGTGCCTGGAGTTTAGGGACAGGGGGACGCACTGAAGCTTTCTTT. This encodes CAWSLGTGGRTEAFF.

This chain's CDR3 is CAWSLQGIQAFF. The CDR3 DNA reads TGTGCCTGGAGTCTACAGGGGATTCAAGCTTTCTTT. The rearrangement links TRBV30 to TRBJ1-1, with 7 bases identical to TRBD1. The germline V gene has CDR1 GTSNPN and CDR2 SVGIG (reference sequence). The CDR3 totals 12 residues. Unmatched junction bases numbered 6, after V lost 2 bases and J lost 9 bases.

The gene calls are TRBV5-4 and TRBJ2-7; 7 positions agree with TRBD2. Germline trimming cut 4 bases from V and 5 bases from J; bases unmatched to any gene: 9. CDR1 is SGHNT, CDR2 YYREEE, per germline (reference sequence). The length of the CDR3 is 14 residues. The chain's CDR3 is CASSIPAGRNEQYF. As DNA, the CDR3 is TGTGCCAGCAGCATCCCAGCGGGGCGAAACGAGCAGTACTTC.

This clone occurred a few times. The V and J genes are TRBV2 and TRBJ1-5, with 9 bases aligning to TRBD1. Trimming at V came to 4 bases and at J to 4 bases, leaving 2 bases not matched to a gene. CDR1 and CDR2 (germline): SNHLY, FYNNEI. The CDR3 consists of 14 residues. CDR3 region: CASSGGTGNQPQHF. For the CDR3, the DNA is TGTGCCAGCAGTGGAGGGACAGGGAATCAGCCCCAGCATTTT. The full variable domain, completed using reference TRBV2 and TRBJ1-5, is EPEVTQTPSHQVTQMGQEVILRCVPISNHLYFYWYRQILGQKVEFLVSFYNNEISEKSEIFDDQFSVERPDGSNFTLKIRSTKLEDSAMYFCASSGGTGNQPQHFGDGTRLSIL.

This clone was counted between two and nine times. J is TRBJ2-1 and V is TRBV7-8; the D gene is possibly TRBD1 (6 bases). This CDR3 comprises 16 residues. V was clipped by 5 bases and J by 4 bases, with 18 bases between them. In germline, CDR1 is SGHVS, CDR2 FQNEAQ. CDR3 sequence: CASSLRTGLVYNEQFF. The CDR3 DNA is TGTGCCAGCAGCCTACGAACAGGGTTGGTATACAATGAGCAGTTCTTC. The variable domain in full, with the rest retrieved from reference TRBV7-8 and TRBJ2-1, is GAGVSQSPRYKVAKRGQDVALRCDPISGHVSLFWYQQALGQGPEFLTYFQNEAQLDKSGLPSDRFFAERPEGSVSTLKIQRTQQEDSAVYLCASSLRTGLVYNEQFFGPGTRLTVL.

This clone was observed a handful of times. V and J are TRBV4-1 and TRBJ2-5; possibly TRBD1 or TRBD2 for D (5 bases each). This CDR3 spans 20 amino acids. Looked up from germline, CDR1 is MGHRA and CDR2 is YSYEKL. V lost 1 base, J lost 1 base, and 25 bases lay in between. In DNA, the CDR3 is TGCGCCAGCAGCCAAGGGACTTGGGGCTTTGGGGCCGAGGGCCAAGAGACCCAGTACTTC. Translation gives CASSQGTWGFGAEGQETQYF.

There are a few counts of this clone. The CDR3: CASSYGGYNSPLHF. The CDR3 DNA sequence: TGTGCCAGCAGTTACGGGGGGTATAATTCACCCCTCCACTTT. V gene TRBV6-5 combines with J gene TRBJ1-6; D is possibly TRBD1 (5 bases). Germline V gene sequence: CDR1 MNHEY, CDR2 SVGAGI. There are 14 residues in the CDR3. Deletions cut 2 bases from V and 4 bases from J, with 6 bases between.

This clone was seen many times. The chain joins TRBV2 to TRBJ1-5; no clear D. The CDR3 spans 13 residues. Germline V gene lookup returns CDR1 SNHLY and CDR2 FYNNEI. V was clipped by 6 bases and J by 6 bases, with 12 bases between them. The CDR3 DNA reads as TGTGCCAGCAGGGCAACAAGTGTTCAGCCCCAGCATTTT. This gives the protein CASRATSVQPQHF.

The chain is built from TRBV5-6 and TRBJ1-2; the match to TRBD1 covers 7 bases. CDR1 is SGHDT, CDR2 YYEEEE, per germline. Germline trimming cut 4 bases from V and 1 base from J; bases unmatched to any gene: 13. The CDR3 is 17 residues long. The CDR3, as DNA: TGTGCCAGCAGCCCCCAAGGACCGGGACAGTATAACTATGGCTACACCTTC. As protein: CASSPQGPGQYNYGYTF.

The CDR3 DNA reads TGTGCCAGCAGCCTCCAGGGGAGGGATTCCACAGATACGCAGTATTTT. It specifies CASSLQGRDSTDTQYF. The chain recombines TRBV9 with TRBJ2-3; maybe TRBD2 (7 bases). CDR1 and CDR2 from the germline V gene are SGDLS and YYNGEE. CDR3 size: 16 residues. The germline V and J ends were trimmed by 4 bases and 2 bases, with 17 bases remaining between them.

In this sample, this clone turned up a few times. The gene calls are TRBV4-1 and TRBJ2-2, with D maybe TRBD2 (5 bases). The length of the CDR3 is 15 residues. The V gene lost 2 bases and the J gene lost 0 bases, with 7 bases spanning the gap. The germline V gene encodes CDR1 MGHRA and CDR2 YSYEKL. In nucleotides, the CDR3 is TGCGCCAGCAGCCAATCGGGGACGAACACCGGGGAGCTGTTTTTT. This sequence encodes CASSQSGTNTGELFF.

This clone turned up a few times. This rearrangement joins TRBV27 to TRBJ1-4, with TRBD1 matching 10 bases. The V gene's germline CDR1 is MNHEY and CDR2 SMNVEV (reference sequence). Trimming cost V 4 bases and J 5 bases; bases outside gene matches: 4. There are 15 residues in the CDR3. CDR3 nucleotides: TGTGCCAGCAGTTCCCGGACAGGGGGGAATGAAAAACTGTTTTTT. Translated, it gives CASSSRTGGNEKLFF. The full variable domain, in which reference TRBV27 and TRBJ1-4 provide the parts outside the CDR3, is EAQVTQNPRYLITVTGKKLTVTCSQNMNHEYMSWYRQDPGLGLRQIYYSMNVEVTDKGDVPEGYKVSRKEKRNFPLILESPSPNQTSLYFCASSSRTGGNEKLFFGSGTQLSVL.

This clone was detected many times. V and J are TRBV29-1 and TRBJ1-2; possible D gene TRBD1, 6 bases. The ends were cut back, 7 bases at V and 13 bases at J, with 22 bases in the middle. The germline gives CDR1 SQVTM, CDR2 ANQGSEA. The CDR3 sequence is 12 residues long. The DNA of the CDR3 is TGCAGCGCCGCCTCAGACAGGTGGCCGGGCACCTTC. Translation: CSAASDRWPGTF.